This section outlines one T cell receptor (beta chain) sequence together with its context. These data belong to a study of blood T cell repertoires in COVID-19. As for the study in general: The samples span acute and convalescent COVID-19 from the United States, Italy and Spain. In each case, the material was cDNA or gDNA derived from T cells, B-cell-depleted T cells, or PBMCs.

The authors' processing: For nucleated cells, counts were estimated from reference gene primer amplification. The data were produced by immunoSEQ multiplex PCR, yet TCRdb's version contains in-frame clones alone and is incomplete. Clonal size and the V and J genes are those of that table, whereas D and trimming came from the DNA. The table has 75,000 to 100,000 clones, around 90% seen once; the top ten hold about 7.3%. Per germline, CDR1 SGHVS and CDR2 FQNEAQ. V gave up 1 base and J gave up 2 bases, with 18 bases separating them. CDR3 length: 17 amino acids. Material for sequencing was peripheral blood. The sequence was obtained from a man aged 70-80 years with acute or convalescent COVID-19. This chain uses TRBV7-8 with TRBJ2-7; D is undetermined. The CDR3 region is CASSLGRSQRLTYEQYF. Here the CDR3 DNA reads TGTGCCAGCAGCTTAGGTAGGAGTCAGAGACTGACCTACGAGCAGTACTTC.